The present T cell receptor (beta chain) was sequenced within a study of blood T cells in healthy people across ages. Study-wide results and limits: Donors of long life had a larger count of naive CD4+ cells and greater diversity than aged donors. Across the age range, TCR beta diversity per million T cells fell in a roughly linear way.

The length of the CDR3 is 18 residues. The germline V gene encodes CDR1 MNHEY and CDR2 SVGEGT. The V end lost 2 bases, the J end lost 7 bases, and 24 bases lay between the germline ends. A second PCR of about 6 to 11 cycles used a sample-barcoded 5' primer and a J-beta primer mix. A template-switch adaptor that had 12 random nucleotides put a tag on each cDNA molecule. From the 5' RACE reads, TCRdb called clonotypes with MiXCR, one entry per CDR3 protein. Of just under 750,000 distinct CDR3 sequences in the sample, about 20% are singletons; the top ten hold around a fifth. Staff drew around 10 milliliters of peripheral blood from each donor. This clonotype was recorded a few times. Its specificity is unknown.

The source of this sequence is a man aged 70 or older in good health. Sample: blood. The chain employs TRBV6-2 or TRBV6-3 and TRBJ2-1; perhaps TRBD2 as D (7 bases). CDR3 nucleotide sequence: TGTGCCAGCAGTTACCGAAGGGGGGTGGCGGGAGTTCAAAATGAGCAGTTCTTC. Residues: CASSYRRGVAGVQNEQFF.